This T cell receptor beta chain was captured by sequencing in a study of regulatory T cells in long-lasting Graves disease. This clonotype was seen ten or more times. Building of the TCR beta libraries involved iRepertoire HTBI primers and Arm-PCR of CDR3 regions. Original data processing: The study identified more than 55 TRBV and approximately 14 TRBJ segments across samples. In TCRdb, the multiplex PCR reads were re-called with MiXCR into one record per CDR3 protein. Clone size and V and J calls follow TCRdb, not the original study. The sample gives 350,000 to 450,000 distinct CDR3 sequences, 20% to 25% of which show up once; around 15% is in the top ten. Time point described: persistent/refractory GD, antithyroid drugs over 5 years with positive TRAb. Generation of the TCR library employed RNA extracted from PBMCs. Sequences were derived from peripheral blood mononuclear cells (PBMCs), sampled when the disease was refractory, from a patient treated with antithyroid drugs. The sequence was collected from a female donor with Graves disease.

CDR3 DNA sequence: TGTGCCAGCTTCCGGGGAGGGCAGCCCCAGCATTTT. It yields the protein CASFRGGQPQHF. The chain joins TRBV28 to TRBJ1-5; D gene unclear. This CDR3 is 12 amino acids long. Trimming removed 8 bases at V and 7 bases at J, with 12 bases between. Germline-derived CDR1 and CDR2 are MDHEN and SYDVKM.